This TCR beta chain came from a study of blood T cell repertoires in COVID-19. Background on the study: Acute and convalescent COVID-19 specimens originated in the United States, Italy and Spain.

Germline V gene data show CDR1 as MGHDK and CDR2 as SYGVNS. The length of the CDR3 is 14 residues. V lost 3 bases and J lost 8, with 14 bases in between. The cohort comprised adults aged 18 to 89 years residing in about two dozen US areas. Each participant's cohort was designated according to participant-reported clinical history. In the original workflow: Using reference gene primer amplification, nucleated cell counts were estimated. The method was immunoSEQ multiplex PCR; TCRdb's version includes in-frame clones alone and lacks a portion of them. V and J calls and clone size are as listed in that table; D and trimming were resolved from the DNA. The sample consists of 250,000 or so clones, 87% of them appearing once.

The clonotype comes from a man younger than 40 who had recovered from COVID-19. The gene calls are TRBV25-1 and TRBJ2-1; D ambiguous. The source material was PBMCs or T cells enriched from blood (not recorded which). The CDR3 protein is CASSDFLGGYEQFF. CDR3 coding DNA: TGTGCCAGCAGTGATTTCCTAGGTGGCTATGAGCAGTTCTTC. Supplemented by reference TRBV25-1 and TRBJ2-1, the full variable domain reads EADIYQTPRYLVIGTGKKITLECSQTMGHDKMYWYQQDPGMELHLIHYSYGVNSTEKGDLSSESTVSRIRTEHFPLTLESARPSHTSQYLCASSDFLGGYEQFFGPGTRLTVL.